Each of the 12 T cell receptor beta chains below was sequenced from the same sample in a study of blood T cell repertoires in COVID-19. Clones were sequenced by immunoSEQ multiplex PCR, and TCRdb holds only the in-frame ones, with some missing. The sample holds 150,000 to 200,000 clones, approximately 90% seen once. The sample was peripheral blood. These receptors originate from a human donor in a cohort sampled during active COVID-19.

This chain connects TRBV24-1 to TRBJ2-3; D ambiguous. This CDR3 spans 13 amino acids. Germline V CDR1 and CDR2: KGHDR, SFDVKD. V was clipped by 5 bases and J by 2 bases, with 7 bases between them. The CDR3 protein is CATSARFTDTQYF. The CDR3 DNA reads as TGTGCCACCAGTGCCCGTTTCACAGATACGCAGTATTTT.

The chain links TRBV27 to TRBJ2-3, with D possibly TRBD2 on 5 matching bases. Germline-derived CDR1 and CDR2 are MNHEY and SMNVEV (reference sequence). Trimming left V 5 bases short and J 6 bases short, with 15 bases between. The CDR3 is 14 residues long. CDR3 in DNA: TGTGCCAGCAGTGGCGGAGGCTATTATGATACGCAGTATTTT. Its protein is CASSGGGYYDTQYF.

The V call is TRBV3-1 (or the pseudogene TRBV3-2), the J call TRBJ2-7, with D tentatively TRBD2 (6 bases). This CDR3 has 16 amino acids. The ends were cut back, 2 bases at V and 2 bases at J, with 16 bases in the middle. The germline V gene has CDR1 LGHDT and CDR2 YNNKEL (reference sequence). CDR3 sequence (DNA): TGTGCCAGCAGCCAATCTCAAACCGGGACTCCCTACGAGCAGTACTTC. Protein: CASSQSQTGTPYEQYF.

V usage is TRBV6-6 and J usage is TRBJ2-1, with 8 bases matching TRBD2. Germline CDR1 MNHNY, CDR2 SVGAGI (reference sequence). With 7 bases clipped from V and 12 bases from J, the junction kept 17 bases outside the gene matches. CDR3 length: 15 residues. The CDR3 here is CASMSDGRAKVLQFF. The CDR3 region has the DNA TGTGCCAGCATGTCAGACGGGAGGGCCAAGGTATTGCAGTTCTTC.

This clone has more than one count but fewer than ten. V is TRBV6-5 and J is TRBJ1-2; 8 nucleotides line up with TRBD1. V lost 8 bases and J lost 4; bases outside the gene matches: 6. The CDR3 is 13 residues long. The germline CDR1 and CDR2 sequences are MNHEY and SVGAGI. The CDR3 region has the DNA TGTGCCAGCCATAGGACAGGGTCCTATGGCTACACCTTC. Amino acids: CASHRTGSYGYTF.

This clone was detected only once. The CDR3 sequence: CASSLRTQETQYF. CDR3 coding DNA: TGTGCCAGCAGTTTGCGCACCCAAGAGACCCAGTACTTC. The chain has TRBV27 and TRBJ2-5; D is ambiguous. Looked up from germline, CDR1 is MNHEY and CDR2 is SMNVEV (reference sequence). Trimming removed 3 bases at V and 1 base at J, with 6 bases between. The CDR3 is made up of 13 amino acids.

The chain employs TRBV12-5 and TRBJ2-7; TRBD1 might be the D (7 bases). CDR1 and CDR2 (germline): LGHNT, FRNRAP. With 5 bases removed from V and 6 bases from J, the gap between germline ends came to 17 bases. The CDR3 consists of 14 residues. The CDR3 nucleotides read TGTGCTAGTGGTCTCGGACAGGAGGGCATCGAGCAGTACTTC. Amino acids: CASGLGQEGIEQYF.

The sample holds a few counts of this clone. The chain employs TRBV5-1 and TRBJ2-3; TRBD1 aligns across 7 bases. The CDR3 covers 13 residues. The germline V gene has CDR1 SGHRS and CDR2 YFSETQ. J lost 2 bases, V lost 4 bases, and 1 base had no gene match. The CDR3 sequence: CASSTGDTDTQYF. For the CDR3, the DNA is TGCGCCAGCAGCACAGGGGACACAGATACGCAGTATTTT.

The chain recombines TRBV15 with TRBJ2-7; D may be TRBD1 (5 bases). Germline V lookup: CDR1 LNHNV, CDR2 YYDKDF (reference sequence). This CDR3 spans 15 amino acids. The V gene lost 0 bases and the J gene lost 1 base, with 10 bases spanning the gap. Here the CDR3 reads CATSREAGLSYEQYF. The CDR3 DNA reads as TGTGCCACCAGCAGAGAGGCAGGGCTTTCCTACGAGCAGTACTTC.

This chain links TRBV27 with TRBJ1-5; 7 bases are a match to TRBD1. Germline assignment: CDR1 MNHEY and CDR2 SMNVEV (reference sequence). CDR3 length: 16 residues. Trimming at V came to 4 bases and at J to 0 bases, leaving 6 bases not matched to a gene. The CDR3 DNA is TGTGCCAGCAGTTCCGGACAGGATTATAGCAATCAGCCCCAGCATTTT. It encodes CASSSGQDYSNQPQHF.

The rearrangement joins TRBV5-1 to TRBJ2-1, with D perhaps matching TRBD2 (6 bases). The germline V and J ends were trimmed by 0 bases and 0 bases, with 10 bases remaining between them. Germline V gene data show CDR1 as SGHRS and CDR2 as YFSETQ. The CDR3 is 16 residues long. In DNA form, the CDR3 reads TGCGCCAGCAGCTTGGCCAAGACTAGCTCCTACAATGAGCAGTTCTTC. It yields the protein CASSLAKTSSYNEQFF.

The V and J genes are TRBV15 and TRBJ2-1; TRBD1 matches at 8 bases. Germline V CDR1 and CDR2: LNHNV, YYDKDF (reference sequence). J gave up 5 bases and V 4 bases, and 7 bases lay outside the gene matches. CDR3 length equals 15 residues. The CDR3: CATSTSGTGNNEQFF. CDR3 coding DNA: TGTGCCACCAGCACCTCCGGGACAGGAAACAATGAGCAGTTCTTC.